One sample yielded the 28 T cell receptor beta chains listed below, sequenced in a study of T cells after yellow fever vaccination. TCRdb re-derived calls from the 5' RACE reads in MiXCR, one entry per CDR3 protein. The sample has 100,000 to 150,000 distinct CDR3 sequences; roughly 10% are singletons. The sample here was CD8+ T cells sorted from PBMCs, taken on the day of the yellow fever booster vaccination. These TCRs come from a man between 18 and 29 years old who received the YFV17D yellow fever vaccine.

The chain couples TRBV20-1 to TRBJ1-5; D gene uncertain. The CDR3 has 15 residues. CDR1 DFQATT and CDR2 SNEGSKA come from the germline V gene (reference sequence). V lost 0 bases and J 6 bases, leaving 15 bases between the germline ends. CDR3 bases: TGCAGTGCTAGAGACGGCAGACCCCTGGGTCAGCCCCAGCATTTT. Protein sequence: CSARDGRPLGQPQHF.

This chain links TRBV4-3 with TRBJ2-3, with 12 nucleotides matching TRBD2. The CDR3 runs to 17 residues. CDR1 is LGHNA and CDR2 is YSLEER in the germline V gene. Trimming at V came to 5 bases and at J to 2 bases, leaving 8 bases not matched to a gene. This chain's CDR3 is CASSARLAGVITDTQYF. In DNA, the CDR3 is TGCGCCAGCAGCGCCCGACTAGCGGGGGTGATCACAGATACGCAGTATTTT.

This clonotype turned up a few times. The chain couples TRBV4-2 to TRBJ1-2; unclear D gene. This CDR3 is 16 amino acids long. V was trimmed by 0 bases and J by 4 bases, leaving 15 bases between them. Germline assignment: CDR1 LGHNA and CDR2 YNFKEQ. DNA of the CDR3: TGTGCCAGCAGCCAAGATTGGTCCTCTAGATCCTATGGCTACACCTTC. It codes for CASSQDWSSRSYGYTF.

The sample holds many counts of this clonotype. The chain couples TRBV6-5 to TRBJ1-1; D is unclear. The CDR3 has 15 amino acids. Deletions cut 0 bases from V and 2 bases from J, with 10 bases between. Germline V gene lookup returns CDR1 MNHEY and CDR2 SVGAGI. The CDR3 coding sequence is TGTGCCAGCAGTTACTCGAGAATCAGAAACACTGAAGCTTTCTTT. Its protein is CASSYSRIRNTEAFF.

This clonotype has only a few counts. V gene TRBV9 combines with J gene TRBJ2-3; no definite D call. Trimming removed 4 bases from V and 1 base from J, with 10 bases in between. Per germline, CDR1 SGDLS and CDR2 YYNGEE. The CDR3 has 14 residues. CDR3 sequence reads: CASSYGRGTDTQYF. The CDR3 DNA is TGTGCCAGCAGCTACGGACGAGGCACAGATACGCAGTATTTT.

This clonotype came up many times. The chain links TRBV19 to TRBJ2-7; 11 positions match TRBD1. From germline, CDR1 is LNHDA and CDR2 SQIVND (reference sequence). The CDR3 consists of 15 residues. V trimming: 6 bases; J trimming: 4 bases; junction bases outside the gene matches: 8. CDR3 loop: CASSPDRGREYEQYF. The CDR3 DNA is TGTGCCAGTAGCCCGGACAGGGGGCGAGAGTACGAGCAGTACTTC.

The chain couples TRBV3-1 to TRBJ2-7, with a weak D call TRBD1 (6 bases). CDR3 length: 13 residues. Germline V gene lookup returns CDR1 LGHDT and CDR2 YNNKEL (reference sequence). Trimming took 5 bases from V and 0 from J, leaving 8 bases between them. CDR3 sequence: CASSWGRSYEQYF. The CDR3 DNA reads TGTGCCAGCAGCTGGGGGCGCTCCTACGAGCAGTACTTC.

The chain employs TRBV4-3 and TRBJ2-1; D call uncertain. This CDR3 is built from 12 residues. V was clipped by 0 bases and J by 7 bases, with 4 bases between them. CDR1 and CDR2 from the germline V gene are LGHNA and YSLEER. Written as DNA, the CDR3 is TGCGCCAGCAGCCAAGACCAAAATGAGCAGTTCTTC. It encodes CASSQDQNEQFF.

Details on this clonotype: This clone may be a read error of a much larger clone one base away. The CDR3 region has the DNA TGTGCCAGCAGTGGGACCGATCCCTACGAGCAGTACTTC. Its protein is CASSGTDPYEQYF. The chain links TRBV6-2 or TRBV6-3 to TRBJ2-7; D possibly uses TRBD1 or TRBD2 (5 bases each). The V end was cut by 5 bases, the J end by 2 bases, with 10 bases between. The germline CDR1 and CDR2 sequences are MNHEY and SVGEGT. This CDR3 is built from 13 residues.

This clonotype was counted at least ten times. This rearrangement joins TRBV9 to TRBJ2-1, with 10 bases fitting TRBD2. Trimming removed 4 bases from V and 2 bases from J; junction bases left unmatched: 3. CDR1 SGDLS and CDR2 YYNGEE come from the germline V gene. The CDR3 is 15 residues long. CDR3 coding DNA: TGTGCCAGCAGCTCAAGCGGGGGGGCCTACAATGAGCAGTTCTTC. It codes for CASSSSGGAYNEQFF.

This sequence joins TRBV6-1 and TRBJ1-5; D is uncertain. The V and J ends lost 1 base and 0 bases respectively, with 7 bases between them. This CDR3 comprises 15 residues. CDR1 MNHNS and CDR2 SASEGT come from the germline V gene. The CDR3 DNA reads as TGTGCCAGCAGTGAAGACGGCTATAGCAATCAGCCCCAGCATTTT. Translation: CASSEDGYSNQPQHF.

V is TRBV12-3 or TRBV12-4 and J is TRBJ1-5, with 8 bases matching TRBD1. After removal of 3 bases from V and 7 bases from J, the junction contained 8 bases not matched to a gene. The CDR3 covers 15 residues. CDR3 nucleotides: TGTGCCAGCAGTTTTCATACAGGGGGTAACCAGCCCCAGCATTTT. Translating gives CASSFHTGGNQPQHF.

The V call is TRBV29-1, the J call TRBJ2-7; the match to TRBD1 covers 11 bases. Germline CDR1 and CDR2: SQVTM and ANQGSEA. The length of the CDR3 is 17 residues. The junction had 15 bases not matched to a gene; V was cut back by 4 bases and J by 4 bases. Written as DNA, the CDR3 is TGCAGCGTTGGTGTCCGAGTAAAGCGGGACAGGGGGTACGAGCAGTACTTC. Its translation: CSVGVRVKRDRGYEQYF.

The chain couples TRBV29-1 to TRBJ2-5; 7 bases agree with TRBD2. CDR3 size: 13 residues. The trim removed 4 bases at V and 5 bases at J, leaving 7 bases unmatched. Germline V gene lookup returns CDR1 SQVTM and CDR2 ANQGSEA. This CDR3 is CSVAGGRGETQYF. For the CDR3, the DNA is TGCAGCGTTGCGGGCGGGAGAGGGGAGACCCAGTACTTC.

This clonotype showed up many times. J is TRBJ2-1 and V is TRBV29-1; perhaps TRBD1 as D (6 bases). The germline gives CDR1 SQVTM, CDR2 ANQGSEA. The V gene lost 1 base and the J gene lost 4 bases, with 17 bases spanning the gap. This CDR3 region has 16 residues. CDR3 sequence reads: CSVEGLAGARYNEQFF. CDR3 sequence (DNA): TGCAGCGTTGAAGGTTTGGCAGGGGCAAGGTACAATGAGCAGTTCTTC.

This clonotype was detected many times. The V gene is TRBV11-2, the J gene TRBJ1-1; 11 nucleotides line up with TRBD1. The CDR3 length is 13 residues. J was trimmed by 6 bases and V by 11 bases; bases with no gene match: 8. The germline V gene encodes CDR1 SGHAT and CDR2 FQNNGV. The CDR3 sequence: CAGKGQGGPEAFF. The CDR3 region has the DNA TGTGCCGGAAAGGGACAGGGGGGGCCTGAAGCTTTCTTT.

This clonotype has ten or more counts. The V and J genes are TRBV10-3 and TRBJ2-6; D gene unclear. There are 15 residues in the CDR3. V dropped 3 bases and J dropped 2 bases, with 8 bases sitting between them. Per germline, CDR1 ENHRY and CDR2 SYGVKD. For the CDR3, the DNA is TGTGCCATCAGTGATAGTTTTACTGGGGCCAACGTCCTGACTTTC. Protein: CAISDSFTGANVLTF.

In its sample, this clonotype was seen once. This chain uses TRBV6-5 with TRBJ2-5, with D uncertain. V was shortened by 5 bases and J by 1 base, with 8 bases between the two germline ends. The CDR3 length is 13 residues. The germline V gene has CDR1 MNHEY and CDR2 SVGAGI. CDR3 sequence: CASSARIQETQYF. CDR3 coding DNA: TGTGCCAGCAGTGCTCGGATCCAAGAGACCCAGTACTTC.

This chain links TRBV19 with TRBJ1-2, with D unresolved. Germline lookup yields CDR1 LNHDA and CDR2 SQIVND (reference sequence). This CDR3 region has 14 residues. V gave up 5 bases and J gave up 4 bases, with 14 bases separating them. In DNA, the CDR3 is TGTGCCAGTAGTGACACCCCGGAGGGCTATGGCTACACCTTC. It specifies CASSDTPEGYGYTF.

The chain couples TRBV19 to TRBJ2-2; TRBD2 matches at 7 bases. This CDR3 has 14 residues. The V and J ends lost 3 bases and 4 bases, in that order; junction bases with no gene match: 2. Germline lookup yields CDR1 LNHDA and CDR2 SQIVND (reference sequence). CDR3 loop: CASSMTGGTGELFF. The CDR3 coding sequence is TGTGCCAGTAGTATGACGGGGGGCACCGGGGAGCTGTTTTTT.

V is TRBV24-1 and J is TRBJ2-1; 8 bases are a match to TRBD1. From germline, CDR1 is KGHDR and CDR2 SFDVKD. The J segment lost 5 bases and the V segment lost 9 bases, leaving 2 bases of the junction unmatched. This CDR3 has 12 residues. CDR3 in amino acids: CATQGADNEQFF. CDR3 in DNA: TGTGCCACCCAGGGGGCTGACAATGAGCAGTTCTTC.

The chain links TRBV20-1 to TRBJ1-2; D uncertain. This CDR3 is built from 14 residues. The V end lost 0 bases, the J end lost 1 base, and 9 bases lay between the germline ends. Per the germline V gene, CDR1 is DFQATT and CDR2 is SNEGSKA (reference sequence). The CDR3 spells CSARDRQDNYGYTF. In DNA, the CDR3 is TGCAGTGCTAGAGATCGACAAGATAACTATGGCTACACCTTC.

This chain uses TRBV7-9 with TRBJ2-2; TRBD2 agrees at 12 bases. This CDR3 is built from 16 residues. Germline V gives CDR1 SEHNR, CDR2 FQNEAQ (reference sequence). The junction had 0 bases not matched to a gene; V was cut back by 1 base and J by 3 bases. The chain's CDR3 is CASSLGTSGDTGELFF. In nucleotides, the CDR3 is TGTGCCAGCAGCTTAGGGACTAGCGGGGACACCGGGGAGCTGTTTTTT.

The V gene is TRBV6-5, the J gene TRBJ2-5; 12 nucleotides align to TRBD1. The CDR3 has 15 amino acids. V was clipped by 6 bases and J by 4 bases; unmatched bases: 6. CDR1 and CDR2 (germline): MNHEY, SVGAGI. CDR3 sequence: CASRPGTGGGETQYF. The CDR3 coding sequence is TGTGCCAGCAGGCCCGGGACAGGGGGCGGAGAGACCCAGTACTTC.

This chain joins TRBV7-2 and TRBJ2-1; 12 nucleotides agree with TRBD1. V gave up 1 base and J gave up 4 bases; unmatched junction bases: 8. CDR1 and CDR2 from the germline V gene are SGHTA and FQGNSA. The CDR3 extends over 18 amino acids. CDR3: CASSLVGGTGGPYNEQFF. The CDR3 DNA reads TGTGCCAGCAGCTTAGTAGGGGGGACAGGGGGCCCATACAATGAGCAGTTCTTC.

This clonotype was seen repeatedly, ten times or more. V gene TRBV4-3 combines with J gene TRBJ2-2; possible D gene TRBD1, 5 bases. The CDR3 loop spans 16 amino acids. Germline loops: CDR1 LGHNA, CDR2 YSLEER. Trimming pared 1 base from V and 2 bases from J, leaving 11 bases between. The CDR3 coding sequence is TGCGCCAGCAGCCAAGCCAGGCAGGGAAACACCGGGGAGCTGTTTTTT. This codes for CASSQARQGNTGELFF.

The CDR3 is CASSYSKYGTSGGADTQYF. For the CDR3, the DNA is TGTGCCAGCAGTTACTCGAAATATGGGACTAGCGGGGGCGCAGATACGCAGTATTTT. This chain connects TRBV6-2 or TRBV6-3 to TRBJ2-3; 14 nucleotides match TRBD2. The J segment lost 4 bases and the V segment lost 0 bases, leaving 9 bases of the junction unmatched. The CDR3 runs to 19 residues. The germline gives CDR1 MNHEY, CDR2 SVGEGT.

The chain couples TRBV5-4 to TRBJ1-1, with no clear D. The CDR3 is made up of 15 amino acids. Deletions cut 0 bases from V and 1 base from J, with 10 bases between. Germline V gene sequence: CDR1 SGHNT, CDR2 YYREEE (reference sequence). The CDR3 sequence: CASSLGWTENTEAFF. In DNA, the CDR3 is TGTGCCAGCAGCTTGGGGTGGACGGAGAACACTGAAGCTTTCTTT.